This T cell receptor (beta chain) was captured by sequencing in a study of Tregs in tolerant kidney transplant recipients. Regarding the study as a whole: The small number of patients limits these findings pending further validation. No direct test of biological reproducibility was done here.

Germline CDR1 reads SGHRS; CDR2 reads YFSETQ. V shed 2 bases and J 4 bases; nucleotides not matched to a gene: 12. The length of the CDR3 is 18 residues. In the case of this clone: Its antigen is as yet unknown.

The protocol was immunoSEQ multiplex PCR, while the TCRdb copy is restricted to in-frame clones and leaves out a portion. The table lists under 95,000 clones, around 93% of them singletons. The V call is TRBV5-1, the J call TRBJ2-1, with TRBD2 matching over 10 bases. The material was Tregs from blood, obtained before the transplant. The sequence derives from a human donor who received a combined kidney and bone marrow transplant. CDR3 protein: CASSLYRKGLALYNEQFF. The DNA for the CDR3 is TGCGCCAGCAGCTTATACAGAAAGGGACTAGCGCTATACAATGAGCAGTTCTTC.